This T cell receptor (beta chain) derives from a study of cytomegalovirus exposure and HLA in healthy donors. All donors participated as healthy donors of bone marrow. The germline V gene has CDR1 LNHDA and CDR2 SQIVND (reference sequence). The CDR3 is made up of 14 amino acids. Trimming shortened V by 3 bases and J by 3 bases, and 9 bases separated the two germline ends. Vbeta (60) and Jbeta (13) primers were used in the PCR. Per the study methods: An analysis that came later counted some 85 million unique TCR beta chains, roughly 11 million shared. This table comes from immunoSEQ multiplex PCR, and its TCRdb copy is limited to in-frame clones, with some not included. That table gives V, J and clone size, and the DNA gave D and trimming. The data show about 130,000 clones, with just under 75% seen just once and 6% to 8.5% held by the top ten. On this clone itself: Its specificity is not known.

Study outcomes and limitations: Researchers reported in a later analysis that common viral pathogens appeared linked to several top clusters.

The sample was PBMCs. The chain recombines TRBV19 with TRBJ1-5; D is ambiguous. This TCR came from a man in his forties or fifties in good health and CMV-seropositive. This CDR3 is CASSIPGINQPQHF. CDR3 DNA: TGTGCCAGTAGTATTCCGGGGATCAATCAGCCCCAGCATTTT.